This TCR beta chain was recovered during a study of blood T cell repertoires in COVID-19. Study background: Sample material is recorded as cDNA or gDNA derived from T cells, B-cell-depleted T cells, or PBMCs.

Per the authors' pipeline: By means of reference gene primer amplification, nucleated cell counts were estimated. Method: immunoSEQ multiplex PCR; TCRdb's copy keeps in-frame clones and lacks some. V and J calls and clone size are those listed in that table; D and trimming were worked out from the DNA. The data show around 180,000 clones, about 87% seen once. The sample taken for sequencing was peripheral blood. This receptor was taken from a woman younger than 45 with acute or convalescent COVID-19.

Here the CDR3 reads CASSGRGTDTQYF. In nucleotides, the CDR3 is TGTGCCAGCAGCGGGAGGGGCACAGATACGCAGTATTTT. This sequence joins TRBV5-6 and TRBJ2-3, with 7 nucleotides matching TRBD2. With 4 bases clipped from V and 1 base from J, the junction kept 0 bases outside the gene matches. The CDR3 is 13 residues long. Germline-derived CDR1 and CDR2 are SGHDT and YYEEEE.